Listed here are 28 T cell receptor beta chains from one sample, sequenced in a study of Ad26.COV2.S vaccination and SARS-CoV-2 variants. As for treatment: some 19 received Ad26.COV2.S at low or high dose, single or two shots; roughly 5 received placebo; per-sample allocation not given. Sampling happened 63 days after the first vaccine or placebo injection. Method: immunoSEQ multiplex PCR; TCRdb's copy keeps in-frame clones and lacks some. The data show 450,000 to 550,000 clones, roughly 89% seen once. The specimen comprised peripheral blood, sampled in a trial of Ad26.COV2.S vaccine versus placebo. The source of these receptors is a person between 18 and 65 years old who received the Ad26.COV2.S COVID-19 vaccine or a placebo.

The CDR3 DNA sequence: TGCGCCAGCAGCCAAGTATCGGGTTCGGGGGAGCTGTTTTTT. Encoded protein: CASSQVSGSGELFF. The chain is built from TRBV4-3 and TRBJ2-2; D unclear. Germline V gene lookup returns CDR1 LGHNA and CDR2 YSLEER. This CDR3 region has 14 residues. V was pared by 1 base and J by 8 bases, with 11 bases between.

The rearrangement links TRBV4-3 to TRBJ1-5; 7 bases match TRBD1. The CDR3 has 16 residues. The germline CDR1 and CDR2 sequences are LGHNA and YSLEER. The V and J ends lost 0 bases and 5 bases, in that order; junction bases with no gene match: 7. The CDR3 region is CASSQDWQGGDQPQHF. The CDR3 DNA reads as TGCGCCAGCAGCCAAGATTGGCAGGGGGGGGATCAGCCCCAGCATTTT.

This chain uses TRBV11-2 with TRBJ1-2; a weak D match, TRBD1 (6 bases). The CDR3 runs to 15 residues. V lost 3 bases to trimming and J lost 8 bases, with 19 bases between them. CDR1 is SGHAT and CDR2 is FQNNGV in the germline V gene. In DNA, the CDR3 is TGTGCCAGCAGCTTGTCGGCAGGGGTCGAGGGAGGCTACACCTTC. Translating gives CASSLSAGVEGGYTF.

The chain is built from TRBV5-5 and TRBJ2-5, with a weak D call TRBD1 (5 bases). The germline V gene has CDR1 SGHKS and CDR2 YYEKEE (reference sequence). Trimming took off 1 base at V and 4 bases at J, with 14 bases between the two ends. CDR3 length: 15 residues. CDR3 loop: CASSLYPGSPETQYF. The CDR3 DNA sequence: TGTGCCAGCAGCTTGTACCCAGGGTCCCCAGAGACCCAGTACTTC.

The chain employs TRBV4-3 and TRBJ1-2; D may be TRBD1 (5 bases). The CDR3 loop spans 14 amino acids. Trimming stripped 3 bases from V and 8 bases from J, with 16 bases between. In germline, CDR1 is LGHNA, CDR2 YSLEER. CDR3 in amino acids: CASSQMGQGKGYTF. CDR3 coding DNA: TGCGCCAGCAGCCAGATGGGCCAGGGAAAGGGCTACACCTTC.

This clone has only one observation. This chain uses TRBV18 with TRBJ2-1; no firm D call. The CDR3 loop spans 11 amino acids. CDR1 is KGHSH and CDR2 is LQKENI in the germline V gene. Between the trimmed V and J ends, which lost 9 bases and 3 bases, there was a span of 6 bases. The CDR3 reads CASRLYNEQFF. CDR3 nucleotides: TGTGCCAGTCGACTCTACAATGAGCAGTTCTTC.

The chain is built from TRBV27 and TRBJ1-5; maybe TRBD1 (5 bases). This CDR3 is 16 amino acids long. Germline V gene data show CDR1 as MNHEY and CDR2 as SMNVEV (reference sequence). V was pared by 5 bases and J by 3 bases, with 17 bases between. The CDR3 sequence is CASSILLRVVNQPQHF. CDR3 in DNA: TGTGCCAGCAGTATCCTCCTCAGGGTTGTCAATCAGCCCCAGCATTTT.

The table lists this clone with a count of one. The chain joins TRBV7-3 to TRBJ2-5, with 10 bases identical to TRBD1. V shed 5 bases, J shed 5 bases, and the junction held 5 bases outside the gene matches. Germline V gene lookup returns CDR1 SGHTA and CDR2 FQGTGA. CDR3 length equals 14 residues. The chain's CDR3 is CASSQTGGLETQYF. The CDR3 region has the DNA TGTGCCAGCAGCCAGACAGGGGGCCTCGAGACCCAGTACTTC. The full variable domain, its missing parts supplied by reference TRBV7-3 and TRBJ2-5, is GAGVSQTPSNKVTEKGKYVELRCDPISGHTALYWYRQSLGQGPEFLIYFQGTGAADDSGLPNDRFFAVRPEGSVSTLKIQRTERGDSAVYLCASSQTGGLETQYFGPGTRLLVL.

V and J are TRBV25-1 and TRBJ1-2; D is ambiguous. The CDR3 runs to 15 residues. The V gene's germline CDR1 is MGHDK and CDR2 SYGVNS. Trimming removed 3 bases at V and 2 bases at J, with 13 bases between. CDR3 sequence (DNA): TGTGCCAGCAGTGAGGGGTCAGCCCCCAACTATGGCTACACCTTC. Protein product: CASSEGSAPNYGYTF.

This CDR3 reads CASSTTYEQYV. CDR3 bases: TGTGCCAGCAGTACAACCTACGAGCAGTACGTC. This chain connects TRBV28 to TRBJ2-7; D remains unclear. CDR1 MDHEN and CDR2 SYDVKM come from the germline V gene. Trimming pared 5 bases from V and 2 bases from J, leaving 4 bases between. The CDR3 is made up of 11 amino acids.

The chain carries TRBV24-1 and TRBJ2-3; D unresolved. This CDR3 comprises 13 residues. V lost 4 bases, J lost 3 bases, and 7 bases lay in between. CDR1 and CDR2 (germline): KGHDR, SFDVKD. The CDR3 DNA sequence: TGTGCCACCAGTGAAGTGCAGACAGATACGCAGTATTTT. Translation: CATSEVQTDTQYF.

The chain links TRBV6-2 or TRBV6-3 to TRBJ1-5, with D perhaps TRBD1 (5 bases). The CDR3 is 13 residues long. V gave up 2 bases and J gave up 5 bases, with 7 bases separating them. Germline CDR1 and CDR2: MNHEY and SVGEGT. The CDR3 DNA follows: TGTGCCAGCAGTTACGTGGGGGATCAGCCCCAGCATTTT. Its protein is CASSYVGDQPQHF.

The table lists this clone with a count of one. The chain employs TRBV4-1 and TRBJ2-7; TRBD1 matches at 8 bases. From germline, CDR1 is MGHRA and CDR2 YSYEKL. This CDR3 is 14 amino acids long. The J segment lost 6 bases and the V segment lost 5 bases, leaving 9 bases of the junction unmatched. The CDR3 nucleotides are TGCGCCAGCAGCGCCCGGACAGGGTCGGGCGAGCAGTACTTC. Its protein is CASSARTGSGEQYF.

A single count supports this clone. The V call is TRBV3-1 (or the pseudogene TRBV3-2), the J call TRBJ2-3, with 11 positions matching TRBD2. Germline-derived CDR1 and CDR2 are LGHDT and YNNKEL (reference sequence). The CDR3 sequence is 17 residues long. Trimming removed 3 bases from V and 2 bases from J; junction bases left unmatched: 7. The CDR3 spells CASSHLLAGGDTDTQYF. The DNA for the CDR3 is TGTGCCAGCAGCCACCTGCTAGCGGGAGGTGACACAGATACGCAGTATTTT.

CDR3 loop: CASNRDAYGYTF. CDR3 nucleotide sequence: TGTGCCAGCAACCGGGACGCGTATGGCTACACCTTC. This rearrangement joins TRBV9 to TRBJ1-2; the D gene is possibly TRBD1 (5 bases). This CDR3 is built from 12 residues. Germline V gives CDR1 SGDLS, CDR2 YYNGEE. Trimming left V 6 bases short and J 5 bases short, with 11 bases between.

This chain uses TRBV5-1 with TRBJ2-3; possibly TRBD1 for D (6 bases). The germline CDR1 and CDR2 sequences are SGHRS and YFSETQ. There are 17 residues in the CDR3. Trimming shortened V by 5 bases and J by 1 base, and 20 bases separated the two germline ends. The CDR3 loop reads CASRAGAGAGGTDTQYF. In DNA form, the CDR3 reads TGCGCCAGCAGGGCTGGGGCGGGCGCAGGGGGCACAGATACGCAGTATTTT.

The chain links TRBV11-3 to TRBJ2-3, with 7 bases that match TRBD2. Germline CDR1 is SGHNT and CDR2 is YENEEA. V trimming: 5 bases; J trimming: 5 bases; junction bases outside the gene matches: 10. CDR3 length: 15 amino acids. CDR3 DNA: TGTGCCAGCAGCCCGAGGGCGGGAGATATAGATACGCAGTATTTT. Encoded protein: CASSPRAGDIDTQYF.

The CDR3 DNA reads as TGTGCCACCAGCAGAGAAGCCGGGGACGGCAATCAGCCCCAGCATTTT. It codes for CATSREAGDGNQPQHF. The V and J genes are TRBV15 and TRBJ1-5; possibly TRBD1 for D (5 bases). The germline V gene has CDR1 LNHNV and CDR2 YYDKDF (reference sequence). There are 16 residues in the CDR3. Trimming stripped 0 bases from V and 2 bases from J, with 11 bases between.

This chain links TRBV29-1 with TRBJ1-1; D uncertain. Germline CDR1 reads SQVTM; CDR2 reads ANQGSEA. This CDR3 has 12 amino acids. V lost 5 bases and J 0 bases, leaving 7 bases between the germline ends. The CDR3 spells CSVTQMNTEAFF. As DNA, the CDR3 is TGCAGCGTTACTCAGATGAACACTGAAGCTTTCTTT.

The rearrangement links TRBV7-2 to TRBJ1-5, with 8 bases lining up with TRBD1. J was trimmed by 7 bases and V by 1 base; bases with no gene match: 12. This CDR3 is built from 17 residues. Germline lookup yields CDR1 SGHTA and CDR2 FQGNSA. CDR3 protein: CASSLGIDRGSGQPQHF. CDR3 coding DNA: TGTGCCAGCAGCTTAGGCATCGACAGGGGCTCGGGACAGCCCCAGCATTTT.

The genes are TRBV30 and TRBJ2-3, with TRBD2 matching over 11 bases. This CDR3 is built from 17 residues. V shed 5 bases and J 1 base; nucleotides not matched to a gene: 11. Germline V gene lookup returns CDR1 GTSNPN and CDR2 SVGIG (reference sequence). This CDR3 reads CAWGRGLTSGGTDTQYF. The CDR3 DNA follows: TGTGCCTGGGGGAGAGGCCTGACTAGCGGGGGCACAGATACGCAGTATTTT.

Remarks on this clone: Other nucleotide sequences from this sample produce the same CDR3. J is TRBJ1-2 and V is TRBV7-3, with 8 bases lining up with TRBD1. Unmatched junction bases numbered 3, after V lost 5 bases and J lost 4 bases. Looked up from germline, CDR1 is SGHTA and CDR2 is FQGTGA. The CDR3 is made up of 13 amino acids. CDR3 coding DNA: TGTGCCAGCAGCCCTGGACAGGGCTATGGCTACACCTTC. Protein: CASSPGQGYGYTF.

This clone has more than one count but fewer than ten. The V call is TRBV7-3, the J call TRBJ1-2; maybe TRBD1 (6 bases). The CDR3 length is 14 residues. V was trimmed by 5 bases and J by 4 bases, leaving 14 bases between them. The germline gives CDR1 SGHTA, CDR2 FQGTGA. The CDR3 protein is CASSTGPGAYGYTF. CDR3 DNA sequence: TGTGCCAGCAGCACCGGACCGGGGGCCTATGGCTACACCTTC.

The chain links TRBV25-1 to TRBJ2-5; D might be TRBD1 (6 bases). The CDR3 is made up of 15 amino acids. V dropped 3 bases and J dropped 1 base, with 12 bases sitting between them. Germline CDR1 reads MGHDK; CDR2 reads SYGVNS. The CDR3 DNA is TGTGCCAGCAGTGATCTCAGGGGAAGCCAAGAGACCCAGTACTTC. Translating it yields CASSDLRGSQETQYF. Full variable domain (missing parts from reference TRBV25-1 and TRBJ2-5): EADIYQTPRYLVIGTGKKITLECSQTMGHDKMYWYQQDPGMELHLIHYSYGVNSTEKGDLSSESTVSRIRTEHFPLTLESARPSHTSQYLCASSDLRGSQETQYFGPGTRLLVL.

This clone turned up a few times. This chain connects TRBV24-1 to TRBJ1-5; D not resolved. The ends were cut back, 9 bases at V and 0 bases at J, with 11 bases in the middle. Germline V gene sequence: CDR1 KGHDR, CDR2 SFDVKD. This CDR3 comprises 14 residues. CDR3 sequence (DNA): TGTGCCACCGCGCATCCCGATAGCAATCAGCCCCAGCATTTT. It translates to CATAHPDSNQPQHF.

This clone has a handful of counts. V gene TRBV12-2 combines with J gene TRBJ2-2; no DNA check was done on the table's D call, TRBD1. TRBV12-2 is a pseudogene segment. This CDR3 is built from 15 residues. The CDR3 here is CASRSATENTGELFF. In DNA form, the CDR3 reads TGTGCAAGTCGCTCAGCGACAGAAAACACCGGGGAGCTGTTTTTT.

The chain is built from TRBV19 and TRBJ2-5, with D perhaps TRBD1 (5 bases). The CDR3 has 16 amino acids. Germline CDR1 is LNHDA and CDR2 is SQIVND (reference sequence). The V and J ends lost 3 bases and 2 bases respectively, with 16 bases between them. CDR3: CASSIGMGPPQETQYF. CDR3 DNA: TGTGCCAGTAGTATCGGTATGGGGCCCCCTCAAGAGACCCAGTACTTC.

This chain uses TRBV7-9 with TRBJ1-2; D remains ambiguous. Germline CDR1 reads SEHNR; CDR2 reads FQNEAQ (reference sequence). The CDR3 has 16 residues. Trimming took 0 bases from V and 0 from J, leaving 11 bases between them. DNA of the CDR3: TGTGCCAGCAGCTTAGCAGCCGACGAATCTAACTATGGCTACACCTTC. It is translated as CASSLAADESNYGYTF.